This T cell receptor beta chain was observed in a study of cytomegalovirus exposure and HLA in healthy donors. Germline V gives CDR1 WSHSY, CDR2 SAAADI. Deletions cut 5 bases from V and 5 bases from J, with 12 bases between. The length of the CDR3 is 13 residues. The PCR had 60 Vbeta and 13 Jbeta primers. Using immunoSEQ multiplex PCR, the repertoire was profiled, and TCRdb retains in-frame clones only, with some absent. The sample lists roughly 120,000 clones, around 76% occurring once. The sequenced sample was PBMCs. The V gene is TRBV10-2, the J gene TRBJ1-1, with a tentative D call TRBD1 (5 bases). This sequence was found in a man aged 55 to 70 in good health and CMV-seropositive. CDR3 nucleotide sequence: TGCGCCAGCAGTAAGGGGCCTGGAACTGAAGCTTTCTTT. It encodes CASSKGPGTEAFF.